This entry describes one T cell receptor beta chain. The target antigen is unknown. J gave up 5 bases and V 2 bases, and 10 bases lay outside the gene matches. Germline V gives CDR1 MGHDK, CDR2 SYGVNS. The CDR3 has 16 residues. This entry is derived from a study of cytomegalovirus exposure and HLA in healthy donors. General study results and limits: Whilst most TCR sequences proved rare, a subset of public TCRs occurred across many donors.

This PCR relied on a set of 60 Vbeta primers and 13 Jbeta primers. The repertoire was sequenced with immunoSEQ multiplex PCR; TCRdb's copy has only in-frame clones and lacks some. The sample records around 210,000 clones, roughly 73% being singletons. The gene calls are TRBV25-1 and TRBJ2-5; 8 nucleotides agree with TRBD2. The sample taken for sequencing was PBMCs. The TCR originated in a boy between 10 and 17 years old in good health and CMV-seronegative. CDR3 loop: CASSEPLGGAGETQYF. The CDR3 DNA reads TGTGCCAGCAGTGAACCCCTCGGGGGGGCCGGGGAGACCCAGTACTTC.